This record looks at one T cell receptor beta chain sequence and its context. The entry originates in a study of shared clonotypes between healthy human individuals. Method: immunoSEQ multiplex PCR; TCRdb's copy keeps in-frame clones and lacks some. The data contain 2,500,000 or so clones, 85% to 95% of them singletons. CDR1 SGHTS and CDR2 YDEGEE come from the germline V gene. Trimming took off 1 base at V and 5 bases at J, with 10 bases between the two ends. This CDR3 is 13 amino acids long. The chain uses TRBV5-8 and TRBJ2-7, with no clear D. The specimen was naive CD4+ T cells from PBMCs. Subset of the sample: CD45RA+ positively selected. The sequence derives from a man aged 18 to 29 in good health. Some clones in this sample may be carry-over from other donors' samples. Written as DNA, the CDR3 is TGTGCCAGCAGCTTGAGACTCCACGACGAGCAGTACTTC. Translating it yields CASSLRLHDEQYF.